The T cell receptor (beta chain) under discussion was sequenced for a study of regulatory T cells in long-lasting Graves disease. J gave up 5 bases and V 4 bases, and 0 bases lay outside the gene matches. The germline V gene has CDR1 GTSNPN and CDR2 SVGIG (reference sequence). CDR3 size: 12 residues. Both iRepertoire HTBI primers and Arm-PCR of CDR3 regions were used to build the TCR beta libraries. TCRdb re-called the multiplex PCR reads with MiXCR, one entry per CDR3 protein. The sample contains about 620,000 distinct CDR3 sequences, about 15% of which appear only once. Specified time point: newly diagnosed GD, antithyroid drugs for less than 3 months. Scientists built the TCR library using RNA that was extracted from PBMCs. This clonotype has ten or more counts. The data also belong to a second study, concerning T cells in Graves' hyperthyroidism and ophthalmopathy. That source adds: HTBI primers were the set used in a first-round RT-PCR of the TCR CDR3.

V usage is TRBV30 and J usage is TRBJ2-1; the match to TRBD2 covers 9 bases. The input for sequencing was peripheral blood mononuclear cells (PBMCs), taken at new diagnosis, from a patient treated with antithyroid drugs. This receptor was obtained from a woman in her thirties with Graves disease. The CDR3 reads CAWTSGNNEQFF. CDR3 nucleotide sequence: TGTGCCTGGACTAGCGGGAACAATGAGCAGTTCTTC.